This TCR beta chain was observed in a study of blood T cell repertoires in COVID-19. Across the study: Samples taken during acute and convalescent COVID-19 were collected in the United States, Italy and Spain. From T cells, B-cell-depleted T cells, or PBMCs came the material, which was cDNA or gDNA.

CDR1 is SGHRS and CDR2 is YFSETQ in the germline V gene. The germline V and J ends were trimmed by 4 bases and 1 base, with 12 bases remaining between them. This CDR3 spans 15 amino acids. Enrolled during active infection, Seattle patients were then followed longitudinally. Source study methods: It was from reference gene primer amplification that nucleated cell counts were estimated. The data were produced by immunoSEQ multiplex PCR, yet TCRdb's version contains in-frame clones alone and is incomplete. The V and J calls and clone size were taken over from that table, and D and trimming were inferred from the DNA. Of over 100,000 clones listed, approximately 90% were seen once; the top ten hold under 4.5%.

This sequence originates from a man aged 55 to 70 with COVID-19, enrolled during active disease. The sequencing sample was made of peripheral blood. The V gene is TRBV5-1, the J gene TRBJ1-3, with D tentatively TRBD1 (6 bases). The CDR3 here is CASSPGGPSGNTIYF. The CDR3 nucleotides are TGCGCCAGCAGCCCGGGGGGGCCTTCTGGAAACACCATATATTTT.